The 26 T cell receptor beta chains below were found in one sample sequenced in a study of identifying expanded T cells in peripheral blood. This table comes from immunoSEQ multiplex PCR, and its TCRdb copy is limited to in-frame clones, with some not included. This repertoire shows about 82,000 clones, 70% to 90% found once; its top ten account for around 7%. Sequencing input: blood. The receptors come from a person aged 18 to 69 in good health.

The chain recombines TRBV5-1 with TRBJ2-1; the D is unclear. Between the trimmed V and J ends, which lost 1 base and 7 bases, there was a span of 12 bases. The CDR3 contains 14 residues. CDR1 and CDR2 (germline): SGHRS, YFSETQ. This CDR3 is CASSLRADQNEQFF. The DNA for the CDR3 is TGCGCCAGCAGCTTGAGGGCAGACCAGAATGAGCAGTTCTTC.

The V gene is TRBV6-6, the J gene TRBJ1-6; possible D gene TRBD1, 5 bases. The CDR3 runs to 15 residues. Germline V gene lookup returns CDR1 MNHNY and CDR2 SVGAGI (reference sequence). Trimming stripped 1 base from V and 10 bases from J, with 14 bases between. DNA of the CDR3: TGTGCCAGCAGTTACTATATACCCACAGGCTCACCCCTCCACTTT. Encoded protein: CASSYYIPTGSPLHF.

The chain is built from TRBV2 and TRBJ2-3, with 10 nucleotides matching TRBD2. Germline CDR1 SNHLY, CDR2 FYNNEI. After removal of 3 bases from V and 1 base from J, the junction contained 10 bases not matched to a gene. The CDR3 extends over 18 amino acids. CDR3 coding DNA: TGTGCCAGCAGTGATGGTCTAGCGGGGGCCTCCCGCACAGATACGCAGTATTTT. This encodes CASSDGLAGASRTDTQYF.

CDR3 in DNA: TGTGCCAGTCTCGGGTCGGGAGATACGCAGTATTTT. Protein: CASLGSGDTQYF. The chain employs TRBV6-5 and TRBJ2-3; D not resolved. This CDR3 region has 12 residues. The ends were cut back, 9 bases at V and 5 bases at J, with 12 bases in the middle. Per the germline V gene, CDR1 is MNHEY and CDR2 is SVGAGI.

The rearrangement joins TRBV27 to TRBJ2-5, with 12 bases that match TRBD2. CDR1 is MNHEY and CDR2 is SMNVEV in the germline V gene (reference sequence). J lost 7 bases, V lost 5 bases, and 8 bases had no gene match. CDR3 length: 15 residues. As DNA, the CDR3 is TGTGCCAGCAGTGAGACTAGCGGGGGCATGACGACCCAGTACTTC. Its translation is CASSETSGGMTTQYF.

The chain has TRBV7-3 and TRBJ1-5, with D unresolved. The germline V and J ends were trimmed by 5 bases and 7 bases, with 6 bases remaining between them. Germline V CDR1 and CDR2: SGHTA, FQGTGA. This CDR3 spans 11 amino acids. CDR3 sequence reads: CASSRYQPQHF. The CDR3 DNA follows: TGTGCCAGCAGCCGATACCAGCCCCAGCATTTT.

The J gene is TRBJ2-7, the V gene TRBV12-5, with D perhaps TRBD2 (5 bases). V gave up 8 bases and J gave up 4 bases, with 18 bases separating them. The CDR3 extends over 14 amino acids. The germline CDR1 and CDR2 sequences are LGHNT and FRNRAP. CDR3 DNA: TGTGCTAGTAGCTTCCCGGGATTACCTTACGAGCAGTACTTC. The encoded protein is CASSFPGLPYEQYF.

This clone was picked up one time. V and J are TRBV6-5 and TRBJ2-3; TRBD2 matches at 11 bases. With 8 bases clipped from V and 4 bases from J, the junction kept 8 bases outside the gene matches. CDR1 is MNHEY, CDR2 SVGAGI, per germline. The CDR3 runs to 15 residues. Here the CDR3 reads CASRLLAGASDTQYF. CDR3 bases: TGTGCCAGCCGGTTACTAGCGGGAGCATCAGATACGCAGTATTTT.

The rearrangement uses TRBV4-1 and TRBJ1-2, with 7 bases fitting TRBD1. Germline assignment: CDR1 MGHRA and CDR2 YSYEKL. The CDR3 runs to 14 residues. Unmatched junction bases numbered 6, after V lost 0 bases and J lost 8 bases. CDR3 in DNA: TGCGCCAGCAGCCAAGACAGGGGGAAAGGGGGCTACACCTTC. Its protein product is CASSQDRGKGGYTF.

The rearrangement links TRBV19 to TRBJ1-1; D is undetermined. Germline CDR1 is LNHDA and CDR2 is SQIVND (reference sequence). Trimming removed 3 bases from V and 7 bases from J, with 18 bases in between. The length of the CDR3 is 15 residues. CDR3 sequence reads: CASSILLLGPDEAFF. The CDR3 region has the DNA TGTGCCAGTAGTATCCTCCTACTTGGGCCGGATGAAGCTTTCTTT.

The V call is TRBV18, the J call TRBJ2-2, with a weak D call TRBD1 (6 bases). Germline V gene sequence: CDR1 KGHSH, CDR2 LQKENI. This CDR3 contains 16 residues. V dropped 2 bases and J dropped 6 bases, with 16 bases sitting between them. Here the CDR3 DNA reads TGTGCCAGCTCACCAACGACAGGTTCCCCCGCCGGGGAGCTGTTTTTT. Protein sequence: CASSPTTGSPAGELFF.

The CDR3 DNA reads as TGTGCCAGCAGCGACTACGAGCAGTACTTC. Translation gives CASSDYEQYF. This rearrangement joins TRBV7-2 to TRBJ2-7; D unresolved. The length of the CDR3 is 10 residues. Germline CDR1 and CDR2: SGHTA and FQGNSA. V lost 5 bases, J lost 3 bases, and 2 bases lay in between.

The rearrangement links TRBV18 to TRBJ2-5, with D unresolved. Germline-derived CDR1 and CDR2 are KGHSH and LQKENI. This CDR3 contains 16 residues. The V end lost 1 base, the J end lost 1 base, and 13 bases lay between the germline ends. CDR3 nucleotide sequence: TGTGCCAGCTCACCACTAAAGGGCCTGGGCCAAGAGACCCAGTACTTC. As protein: CASSPLKGLGQETQYF.

The chain uses TRBV7-9 and TRBJ2-7; TRBD1 matches at 8 bases. The V gene's germline CDR1 is SEHNR and CDR2 FQNEAQ (reference sequence). Trimming took 5 bases from V and 6 from J; bases not matched to a gene: 15. This CDR3 is built from 16 residues. The CDR3 coding sequence is TGTGCCAGCAGCCCGCAGGGGGCGACCTCCGTTGGCGAGCAGTACTTC. This translates into CASSPQGATSVGEQYF.

V gene TRBV30 combines with J gene TRBJ2-1; D remains ambiguous. In germline, CDR1 is GTSNPN, CDR2 SVGIG (reference sequence). Trimming took 6 bases from V and 0 from J, leaving 12 bases between them. This CDR3 region has 14 residues. The CDR3 DNA follows: TGTGCCTGTTTAAGAGCGAGCTCCTACAATGAGCAGTTCTTC. Its translation is CACLRASSYNEQFF.

The chain uses TRBV6-6 and TRBJ1-2, with 7 bases identical to TRBD1. CDR1 is MNHNY and CDR2 is SVGAGI in the germline V gene (reference sequence). Losses at the gene ends were 4 bases for V and 2 bases for J; bases not matched to a gene: 1. This CDR3 comprises 13 residues. CDR3 nucleotides: TGTGCCAGCAGTTTACAGGGGAACTATGGCTACACCTTC. It translates to CASSLQGNYGYTF.

V gene TRBV6-6 combines with J gene TRBJ2-7, with 8 positions matching TRBD1. V lost 4 bases to trimming and J lost 4 bases; unmatched junction nucleotides: 9. The CDR3 consists of 15 residues. Germline lookup yields CDR1 MNHNY and CDR2 SVGAGI (reference sequence). The CDR3 region is CASSFRTGQGYEQYF. The CDR3 coding sequence is TGTGCCAGCAGTTTCCGGACAGGGCAGGGGTACGAGCAGTACTTC.

This chain connects TRBV2 to TRBJ2-1, with TRBD1 identical over 11 bases. The trim removed 3 bases at V and 8 bases at J, leaving 6 bases unmatched. The germline V gene encodes CDR1 SNHLY and CDR2 FYNNEI. The CDR3 contains 15 residues. The CDR3 sequence: CASSEGTGGIYEQFF. In DNA, the CDR3 is TGTGCCAGCAGTGAGGGGACAGGGGGTATTTATGAGCAGTTCTTC.

The chain links TRBV25-1 to TRBJ2-3, with 10 nucleotides matching TRBD1. Germline V gene sequence: CDR1 MGHDK, CDR2 SYGVNS. CDR3 length: 17 amino acids. After removal of 2 bases from V and 2 bases from J, the junction contained 7 bases not matched to a gene. The CDR3: CASSEGQGGWVTDTQYF. CDR3 in DNA: TGTGCCAGCAGTGAAGGACAGGGGGGGTGGGTCACAGATACGCAGTATTTT.

J is TRBJ2-6 and V is TRBV5-1; D tentatively fits TRBD1 or TRBD2 (5 bases each). This CDR3 is built from 15 residues. Germline assignment: CDR1 SGHRS and CDR2 YFSETQ. Between the trimmed V and J ends, which lost 4 bases and 0 bases, there was a span of 8 bases. The DNA for the CDR3 is TGCGCCAGCAGCGTGGGACCCTCTGGGGCCAACGTCCTGACTTTC. Amino acid sequence: CASSVGPSGANVLTF.

This rearrangement joins TRBV7-3 to TRBJ1-1; weak D call: TRBD1 (5 bases). This CDR3 has 14 residues. Germline V lookup: CDR1 SGHTA, CDR2 FQGTGA. Deletions cut 5 bases from V and 4 bases from J, with 14 bases between. The CDR3 DNA reads as TGTGCCAGCAGCCCCCAGGGTGTGGGCACTGAAGCTTTCTTT. It translates to CASSPQGVGTEAFF.

CDR3 DNA sequence: TGTGCCAGCAGCTCGGGACAGGGGGCGATCGGGGAGCTGTTTTTT. Its translation: CASSSGQGAIGELFF. V gene TRBV5-6 combines with J gene TRBJ2-2; 12 bases agree with TRBD1. V lost 3 bases to trimming and J lost 7 bases; unmatched junction nucleotides: 4. Germline V gene lookup returns CDR1 SGHDT and CDR2 YYEEEE. This CDR3 comprises 15 residues.

CDR3 loop: CASSLGPTSNQPQHF. The DNA of the CDR3 is TGCGCCAGCAGCTTGGGACCGACGAGCAATCAGCCCCAGCATTTT. The V gene is TRBV5-1, the J gene TRBJ1-5; D is unresolved. This CDR3 has 15 residues. Trimming pared 0 bases from V and 1 base from J, leaving 8 bases between. In germline, CDR1 is SGHRS, CDR2 YFSETQ.

This clone has a single count. The chain links TRBV19 to TRBJ1-3; tentative D call: TRBD1 (6 bases). Per the germline V gene, CDR1 is LNHDA and CDR2 is SQIVND (reference sequence). The CDR3 has 14 residues. Trimming took 5 bases from V and 5 from J, leaving 13 bases between them. CDR3 region: CASSVNRDRNTIYF. CDR3 coding DNA: TGTGCCAGTAGTGTAAACAGGGATCGAAACACCATATATTTT.

This sequence joins TRBV5-8 and TRBJ2-7, with D possibly being TRBD1 (5 bases). Deletions cut 4 bases from V and 4 bases from J, with 9 bases between. CDR3 length: 12 amino acids. Germline V CDR1 and CDR2: SGHTS, YDEGEE. CDR3 sequence (DNA): TGTGCCAGCAGCGATCAGGGTTACGAGCAGTACTTC. It yields the protein CASSDQGYEQYF.

This clone was observed a handful of times. The V gene is TRBV27, the J gene TRBJ1-6; the match to TRBD1 covers 7 bases. The CDR3 has 14 amino acids. Unmatched junction bases numbered 5, after V lost 4 bases and J lost 8 bases. Looked up from germline, CDR1 is MNHEY and CDR2 is SMNVEV (reference sequence). CDR3 nucleotides: TGTGCCAGCAGTTGGGACAGAAAGGATTCACCCCTCCACTTT. This sequence encodes CASSWDRKDSPLHF.